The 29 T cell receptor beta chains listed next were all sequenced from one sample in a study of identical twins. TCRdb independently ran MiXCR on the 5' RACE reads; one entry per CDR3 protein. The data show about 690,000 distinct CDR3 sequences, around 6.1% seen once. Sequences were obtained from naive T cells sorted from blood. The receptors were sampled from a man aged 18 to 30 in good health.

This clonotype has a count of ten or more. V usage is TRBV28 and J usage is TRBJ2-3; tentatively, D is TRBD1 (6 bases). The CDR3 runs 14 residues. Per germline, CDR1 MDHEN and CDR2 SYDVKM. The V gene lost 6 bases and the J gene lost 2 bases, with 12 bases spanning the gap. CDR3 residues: CASRTTGPTDTQYF. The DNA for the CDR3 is TGTGCCAGCAGGACGACAGGCCCCACAGATACGCAGTATTTT.

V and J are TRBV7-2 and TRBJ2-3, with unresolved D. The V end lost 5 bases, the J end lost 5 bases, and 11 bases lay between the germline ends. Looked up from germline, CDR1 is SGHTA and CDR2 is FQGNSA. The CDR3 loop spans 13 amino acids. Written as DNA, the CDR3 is TGTGCCAGCAGCCCGGACCCGGAAGATACGCAGTATTTT. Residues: CASSPDPEDTQYF. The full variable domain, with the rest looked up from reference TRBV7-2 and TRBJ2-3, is GAGVSQSPSNKVTEKGKDVELRCDPISGHTALYWYRQSLGQGLEFLIYFQGNSAPDKSGLPSDRFSAERTGGSVSTLTIQRTQQEDSAVYLCASSPDPEDTQYFGPGTRLTVL.

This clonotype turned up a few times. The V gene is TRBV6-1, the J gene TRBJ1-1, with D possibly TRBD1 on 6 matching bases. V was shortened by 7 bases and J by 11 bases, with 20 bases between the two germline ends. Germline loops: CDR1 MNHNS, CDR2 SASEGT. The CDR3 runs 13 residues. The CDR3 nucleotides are TGTGCCAGCACGGGGGGGCGCAAGGGCTCGGCTTTCTTT. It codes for CASTGGRKGSAFF.

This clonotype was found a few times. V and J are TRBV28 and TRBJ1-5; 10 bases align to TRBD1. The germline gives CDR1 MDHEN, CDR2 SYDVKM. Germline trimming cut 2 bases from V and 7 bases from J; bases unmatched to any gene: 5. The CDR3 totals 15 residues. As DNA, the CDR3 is TGTGCCAGCAGTTTAGACCGGACAGGGGGACAGCCCCAGCATTTT. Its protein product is CASSLDRTGGQPQHF.

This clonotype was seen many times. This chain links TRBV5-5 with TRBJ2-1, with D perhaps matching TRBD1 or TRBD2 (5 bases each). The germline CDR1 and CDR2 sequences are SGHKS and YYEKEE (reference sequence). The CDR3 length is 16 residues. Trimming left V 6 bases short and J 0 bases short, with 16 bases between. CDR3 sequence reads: CASIHGASPSYNEQFF. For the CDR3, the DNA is TGTGCCAGCATCCACGGGGCGTCCCCCTCCTACAATGAGCAGTTCTTC.

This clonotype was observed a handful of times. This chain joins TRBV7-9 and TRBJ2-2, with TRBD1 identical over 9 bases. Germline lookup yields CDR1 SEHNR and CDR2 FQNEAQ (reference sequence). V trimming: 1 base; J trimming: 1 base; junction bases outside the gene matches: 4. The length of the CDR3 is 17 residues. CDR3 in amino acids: CASSLVGQGKNTGELFF. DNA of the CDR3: TGTGCCAGCAGCTTAGTAGGACAGGGGAAGAACACCGGGGAGCTGTTTTTT.

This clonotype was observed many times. CDR3 DNA: TGCGCCAGCAGTGAGCGGGCGACCCAAATTAACACTGAAGCTTTCTTT. It specifies CASSERATQINTEAFF. The rearrangement links TRBV10-2 to TRBJ1-1; D gene ambiguous. Trimming left V 2 bases short and J 2 bases short, with 15 bases between. The CDR3 length is 16 residues. Per germline, CDR1 WSHSY and CDR2 SAAADI.

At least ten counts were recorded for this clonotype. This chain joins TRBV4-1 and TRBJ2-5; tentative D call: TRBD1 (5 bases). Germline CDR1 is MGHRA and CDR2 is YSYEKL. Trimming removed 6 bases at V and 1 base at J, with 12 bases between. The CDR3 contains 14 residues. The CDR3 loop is CASSVRQIQETQYF. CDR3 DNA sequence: TGCGCCAGCAGTGTGAGACAGATCCAAGAGACCCAGTACTTC.

The CDR3 DNA reads as TGTGCCAGCAGTTATGGAGGCCCGCCCTACGAGCAGTACTTC. Translation: CASSYGGPPYEQYF. The chain links TRBV6-2 or TRBV6-3 to TRBJ2-7, with D tentatively TRBD2 (5 bases). CDR1 and CDR2 from the germline V gene are MNHEY and SVGEGT. Trimming shortened V by 3 bases and J by 2 bases, and 11 bases separated the two germline ends. The CDR3 is 14 residues long.

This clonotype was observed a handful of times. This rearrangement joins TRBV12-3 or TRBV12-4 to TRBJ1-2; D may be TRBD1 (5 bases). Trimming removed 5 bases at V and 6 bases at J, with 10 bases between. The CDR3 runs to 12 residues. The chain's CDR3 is CASSRTGNGYTF. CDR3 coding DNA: TGTGCCAGCAGTCGAACAGGCAATGGCTACACCTTC.

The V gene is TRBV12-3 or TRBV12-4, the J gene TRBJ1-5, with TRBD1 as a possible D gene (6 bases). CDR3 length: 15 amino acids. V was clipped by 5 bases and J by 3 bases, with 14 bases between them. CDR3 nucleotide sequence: TGTGCCAGCAGTCCGGACAGTTCTTTCAATCAGCCCCAGCATTTT. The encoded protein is CASSPDSSFNQPQHF.

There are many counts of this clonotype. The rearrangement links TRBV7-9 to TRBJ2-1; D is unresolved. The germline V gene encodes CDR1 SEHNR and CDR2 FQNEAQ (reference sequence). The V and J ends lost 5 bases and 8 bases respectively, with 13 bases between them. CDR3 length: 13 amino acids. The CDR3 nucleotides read TGTGCCAGCAGCCAATTTGTATTCGATGAGCAGTTCTTC. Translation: CASSQFVFDEQFF.

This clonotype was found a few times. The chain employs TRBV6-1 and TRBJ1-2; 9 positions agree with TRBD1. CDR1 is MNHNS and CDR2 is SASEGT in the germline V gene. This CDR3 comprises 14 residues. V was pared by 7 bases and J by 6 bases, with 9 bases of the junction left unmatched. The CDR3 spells CASNKLGQGNGYTF. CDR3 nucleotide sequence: TGTGCCAGCAACAAGTTGGGACAGGGTAATGGCTACACCTTC.

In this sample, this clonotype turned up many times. DNA of the CDR3: TGTGCCATCAGCCCAACAGGCTACGAGCAGTACGTC. Protein: CAISPTGYEQYV. This chain links TRBV10-3 with TRBJ2-7; tentative D call: TRBD1 (5 bases). The germline V gene has CDR1 ENHRY and CDR2 SYGVKD. V was cut by 6 bases and J by 3 bases, with 9 bases left in between. This CDR3 is 12 amino acids long.

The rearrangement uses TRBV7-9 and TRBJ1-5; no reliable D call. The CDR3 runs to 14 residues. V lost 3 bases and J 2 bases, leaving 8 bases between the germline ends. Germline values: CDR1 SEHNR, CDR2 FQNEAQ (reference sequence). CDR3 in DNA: TGTGCCAGCAGCTTCTCCACGGGCAATCAGCCCCAGCATTTT. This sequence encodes CASSFSTGNQPQHF.

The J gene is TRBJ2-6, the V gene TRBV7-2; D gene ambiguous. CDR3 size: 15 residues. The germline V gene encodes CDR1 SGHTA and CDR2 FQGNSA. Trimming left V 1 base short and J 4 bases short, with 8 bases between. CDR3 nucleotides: TGTGCCAGCAGCTTAGGGGCTGCCGGGGCCAACGTCCTGACTTTC. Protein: CASSLGAAGANVLTF. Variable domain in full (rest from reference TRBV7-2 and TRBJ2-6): GAGVSQSPSNKVTEKGKDVELRCDPISGHTALYWYRQSLGQGLEFLIYFQGNSAPDKSGLPSDRFSAERTGGSVSTLTIQRTQQEDSAVYLCASSLGAAGANVLTFGAGSRLTVL.

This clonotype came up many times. CDR3 residues: CASSLSLAGGTDTQYF. The DNA of the CDR3 is TGTGCCAGCAGTTTAAGCCTAGCGGGAGGCACAGATACGCAGTATTTT. The genes are TRBV12-3 or TRBV12-4 and TRBJ2-3; the match to TRBD2 covers 10 bases. V lost 2 bases, J lost 1 base, and 3 bases stayed unmatched. This CDR3 contains 16 residues.

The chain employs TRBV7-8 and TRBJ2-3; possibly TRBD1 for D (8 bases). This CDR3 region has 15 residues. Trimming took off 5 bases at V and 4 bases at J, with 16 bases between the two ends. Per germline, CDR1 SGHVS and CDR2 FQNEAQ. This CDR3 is CASSTRQGRADTQYF. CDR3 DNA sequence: TGTGCCAGCAGCACTCGACAGGGGAGGGCAGATACGCAGTATTTT.

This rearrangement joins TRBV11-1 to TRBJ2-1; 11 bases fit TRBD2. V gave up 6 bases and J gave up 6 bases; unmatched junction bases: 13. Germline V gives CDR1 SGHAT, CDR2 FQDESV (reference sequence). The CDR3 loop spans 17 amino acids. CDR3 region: CASSFPPGLADRNEQFF. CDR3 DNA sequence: TGTGCCAGCAGTTTCCCACCGGGACTAGCGGACCGCAATGAGCAGTTCTTC.

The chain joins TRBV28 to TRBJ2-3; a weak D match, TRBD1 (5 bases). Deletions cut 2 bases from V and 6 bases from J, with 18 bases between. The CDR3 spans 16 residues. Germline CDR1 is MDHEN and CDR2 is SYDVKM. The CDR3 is CASSLGAVGMSDTQYF. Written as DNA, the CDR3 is TGTGCCAGCAGTTTAGGGGCGGTGGGTATGAGTGATACGCAGTATTTT.

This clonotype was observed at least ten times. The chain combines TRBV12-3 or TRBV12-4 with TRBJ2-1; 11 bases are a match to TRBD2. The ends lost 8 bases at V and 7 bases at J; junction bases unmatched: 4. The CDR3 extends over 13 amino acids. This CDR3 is CASGTSGPNEQFF. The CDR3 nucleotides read TGTGCCAGCGGGACTAGCGGTCCTAATGAGCAGTTCTTC.

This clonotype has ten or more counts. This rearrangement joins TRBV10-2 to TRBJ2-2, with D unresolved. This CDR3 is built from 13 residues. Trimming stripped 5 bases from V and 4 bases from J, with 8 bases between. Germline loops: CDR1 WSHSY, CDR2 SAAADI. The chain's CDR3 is CASSYLTTGELFF. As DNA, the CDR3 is TGCGCCAGCAGTTACCTGACCACCGGGGAGCTGTTTTTT.

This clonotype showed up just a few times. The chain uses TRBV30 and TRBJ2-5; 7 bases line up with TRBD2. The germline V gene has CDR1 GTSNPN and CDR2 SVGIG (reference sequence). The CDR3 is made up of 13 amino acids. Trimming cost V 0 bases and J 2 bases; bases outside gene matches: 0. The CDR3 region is CAWSVAGQETQYF. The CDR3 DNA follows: TGTGCCTGGAGTGTAGCGGGGCAAGAGACCCAGTACTTC. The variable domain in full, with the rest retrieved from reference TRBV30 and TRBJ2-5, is SQTIHQWPATLVQPVGSPLSLECTVEGTSNPNLYWYRQAAGRGLQLLFYSVGIGQISSEVPQNLSASRPQDRQFILSSKKLLLSDSGFYLCAWSVAGQETQYFGPGTRLLVL.

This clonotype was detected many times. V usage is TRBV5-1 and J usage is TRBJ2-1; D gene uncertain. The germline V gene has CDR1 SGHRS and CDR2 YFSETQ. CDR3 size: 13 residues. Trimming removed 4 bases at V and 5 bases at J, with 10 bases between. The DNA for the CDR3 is TGCGCCAGCAGCGCCGACTGGAACAATGAGCAGTTCTTC. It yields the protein CASSADWNNEQFF.

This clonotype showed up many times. CDR3 residues: CASSQGEGTGYEQYF. The CDR3 nucleotides read TGTGCCAGCAGCCAAGGGGAGGGTACAGGTTACGAGCAGTACTTC. The chain uses TRBV4-2 and TRBJ2-7, with 7 nucleotides matching TRBD2. Germline CDR1 is LGHNA and CDR2 is YNFKEQ. Unmatched junction bases numbered 7, after V lost 1 base and J lost 4 bases. The CDR3 runs 15 residues.

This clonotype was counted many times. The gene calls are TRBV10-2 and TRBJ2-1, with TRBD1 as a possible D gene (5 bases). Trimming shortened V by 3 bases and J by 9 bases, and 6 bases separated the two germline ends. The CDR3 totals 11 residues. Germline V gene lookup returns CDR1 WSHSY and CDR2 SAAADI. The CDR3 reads CASSDRGEQFF. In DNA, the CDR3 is TGCGCCAGCAGTGATAGGGGTGAGCAGTTCTTC.

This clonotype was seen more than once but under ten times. As DNA, the CDR3 is TGCAGCGTTGAAGCGGATGGACTCGGCGGCTACACCTTC. This encodes CSVEADGLGGYTF. This chain links TRBV29-1 with TRBJ1-2; D unresolved. The CDR3 runs 13 residues. V was cut by 1 base and J by 8 bases, with 14 bases left in between. CDR1 and CDR2 (germline): SQVTM, ANQGSEA.

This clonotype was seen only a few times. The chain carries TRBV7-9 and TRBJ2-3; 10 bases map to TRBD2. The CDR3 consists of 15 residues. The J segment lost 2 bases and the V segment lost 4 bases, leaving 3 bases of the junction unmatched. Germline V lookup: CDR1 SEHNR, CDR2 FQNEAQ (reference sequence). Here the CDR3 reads CASSSSGSDTDTQYF. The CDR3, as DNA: TGTGCCAGCAGCTCTAGCGGGAGCGACACAGATACGCAGTATTTT.

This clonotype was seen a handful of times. CDR3 region: CASSQDPVGEQYV. For the CDR3, the DNA is TGCGCCAGCAGCCAAGATCCAGTTGGCGAGCAGTACGTC. This chain uses TRBV4-1 with TRBJ2-7; D is unresolved. Between the trimmed V and J ends, which lost 0 bases and 6 bases, there was a span of 9 bases. CDR1 MGHRA and CDR2 YSYEKL come from the germline V gene. The CDR3 covers 13 residues.